The TCR beta chain described here comes from a study of T cell repertoires in cytomegalovirus infection. Study as a whole: Based on public TCR beta signatures, there were indications of CMV infection and of a matching HLA type.

TCRdb reprocessed the reads via MiXCR and lists one record per CDR3 protein. The repertoire holds more than 650,000 distinct CDR3 sequences, with less than 40% as singletons. This CDR3 has 13 residues. Deletions cut 4 bases from V and 5 bases from J, with 9 bases between. V usage is TRBV12-3 or TRBV12-4 and J usage is TRBJ2-1; D is perhaps TRBD1 (5 bases). The sequence derives from a human donor in good health (CMV status not recorded). Some clones in this sample may be carry-over from other donors' samples. The sequenced sample was PBMCs. CDR3: CASSSLTDNEQFF. The CDR3 coding sequence is TGTGCCAGCAGTTCCTTGACAGACAATGAGCAGTTCTTC.